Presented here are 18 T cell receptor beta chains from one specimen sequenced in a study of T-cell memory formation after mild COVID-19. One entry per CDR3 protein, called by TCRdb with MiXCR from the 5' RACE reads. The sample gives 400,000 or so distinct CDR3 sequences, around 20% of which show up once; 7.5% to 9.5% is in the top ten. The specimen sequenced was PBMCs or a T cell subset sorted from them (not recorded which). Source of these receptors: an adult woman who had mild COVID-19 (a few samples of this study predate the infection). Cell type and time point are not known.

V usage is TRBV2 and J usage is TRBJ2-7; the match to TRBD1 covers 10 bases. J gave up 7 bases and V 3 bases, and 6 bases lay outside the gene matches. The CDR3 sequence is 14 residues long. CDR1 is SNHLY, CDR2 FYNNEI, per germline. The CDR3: CASSDGTGEGEQYF. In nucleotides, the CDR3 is TGTGCCAGCAGTGATGGGACAGGGGAGGGGGAGCAGTACTTC.

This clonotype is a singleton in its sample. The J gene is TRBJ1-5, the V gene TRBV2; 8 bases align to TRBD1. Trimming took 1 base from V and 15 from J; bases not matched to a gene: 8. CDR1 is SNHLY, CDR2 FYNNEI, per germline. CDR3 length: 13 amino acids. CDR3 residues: CASSEERQGIMHF. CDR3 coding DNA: TGTGCCAGCAGTGAAGAAAGACAGGGGATCATGCATTTT.

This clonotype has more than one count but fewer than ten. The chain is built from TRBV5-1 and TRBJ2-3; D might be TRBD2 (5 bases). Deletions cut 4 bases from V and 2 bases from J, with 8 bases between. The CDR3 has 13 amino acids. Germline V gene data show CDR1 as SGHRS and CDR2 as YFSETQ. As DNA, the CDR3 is TGCGCCAGCAGCAGGAGGACCACAGATACGCAGTATTTT. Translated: CASSRRTTDTQYF.

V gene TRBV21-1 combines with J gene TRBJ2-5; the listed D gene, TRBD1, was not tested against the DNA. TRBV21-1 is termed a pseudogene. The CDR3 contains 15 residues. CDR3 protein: CASSRNRGLGETQYF. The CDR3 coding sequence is TGTGCCAGCAGCAGGAACAGGGGGCTGGGGGAGACCCAGTACTTC.

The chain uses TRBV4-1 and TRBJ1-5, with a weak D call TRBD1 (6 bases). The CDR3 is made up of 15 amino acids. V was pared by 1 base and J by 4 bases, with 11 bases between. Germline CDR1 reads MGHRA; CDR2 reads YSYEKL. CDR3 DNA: TGCGCCAGCAGCCAAGGTCGACAGGTTAATCAGCCCCAGCATTTT. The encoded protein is CASSQGRQVNQPQHF.

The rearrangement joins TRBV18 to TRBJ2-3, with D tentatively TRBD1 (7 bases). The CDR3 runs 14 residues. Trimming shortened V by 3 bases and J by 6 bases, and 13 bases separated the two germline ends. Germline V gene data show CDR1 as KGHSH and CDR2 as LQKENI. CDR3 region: CASSPARGTDTQYF. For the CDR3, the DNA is TGTGCCAGCTCACCGGCCAGGGGGACTGATACGCAGTATTTT.

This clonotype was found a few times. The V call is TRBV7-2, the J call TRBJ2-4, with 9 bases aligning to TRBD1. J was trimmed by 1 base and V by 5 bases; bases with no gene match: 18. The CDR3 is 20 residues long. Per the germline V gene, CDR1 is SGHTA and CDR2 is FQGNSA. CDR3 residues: CASSQAAGQGYLFAKNIQYF. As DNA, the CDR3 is TGTGCCAGCAGCCAAGCGGCGGGACAGGGTTATTTATTCGCCAAAAACATTCAGTACTTC.

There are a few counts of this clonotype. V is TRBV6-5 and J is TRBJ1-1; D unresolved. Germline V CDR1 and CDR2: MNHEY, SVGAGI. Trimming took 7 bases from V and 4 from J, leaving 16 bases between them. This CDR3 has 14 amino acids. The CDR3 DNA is TGTGCCAGCACCCGGCCCCCTGGTTTCACTGAAGCTTTCTTT. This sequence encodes CASTRPPGFTEAFF.

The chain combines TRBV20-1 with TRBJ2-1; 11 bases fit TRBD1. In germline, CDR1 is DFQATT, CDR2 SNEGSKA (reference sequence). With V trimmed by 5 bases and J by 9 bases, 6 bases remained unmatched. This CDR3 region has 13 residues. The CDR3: CSAGTGGYSEQFF. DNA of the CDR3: TGCAGTGCTGGGACAGGGGGATATAGTGAGCAGTTCTTC.

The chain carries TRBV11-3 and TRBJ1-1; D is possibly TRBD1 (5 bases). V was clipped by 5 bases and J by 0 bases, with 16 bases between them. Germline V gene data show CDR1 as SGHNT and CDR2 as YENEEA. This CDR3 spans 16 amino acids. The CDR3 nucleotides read TGTGCCAGCAGCCTCGGGGGGGGGAAGGTGAACACTGAAGCTTTCTTT. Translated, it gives CASSLGGGKVNTEAFF. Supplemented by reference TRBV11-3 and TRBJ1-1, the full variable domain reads EAGVVQSPRYKIIEKKQPVAFWCNPISGHNTLYWYLQNLGQGPELLIRYENEEAVDDSQLPKDRFSAERLKGVDSTLKIQPAELGDSAVYLCASSLGGGKVNTEAFFGQGTRLTVV.

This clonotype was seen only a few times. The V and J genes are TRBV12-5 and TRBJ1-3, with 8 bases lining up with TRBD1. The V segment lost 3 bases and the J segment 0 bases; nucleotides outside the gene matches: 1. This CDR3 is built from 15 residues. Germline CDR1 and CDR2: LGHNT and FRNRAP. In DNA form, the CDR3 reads TGTGCTAGTGGTTTTACAGGGGGCTCTGGAAACACCATATATTTT. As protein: CASGFTGGSGNTIYF.

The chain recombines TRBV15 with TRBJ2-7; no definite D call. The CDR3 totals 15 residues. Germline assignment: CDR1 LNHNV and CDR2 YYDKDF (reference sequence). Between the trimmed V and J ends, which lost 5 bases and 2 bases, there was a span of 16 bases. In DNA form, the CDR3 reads TGTGCCACCAGCGGACCCCCCCCCAGGACCTACGAGCAGTACTTC. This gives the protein CATSGPPPRTYEQYF.

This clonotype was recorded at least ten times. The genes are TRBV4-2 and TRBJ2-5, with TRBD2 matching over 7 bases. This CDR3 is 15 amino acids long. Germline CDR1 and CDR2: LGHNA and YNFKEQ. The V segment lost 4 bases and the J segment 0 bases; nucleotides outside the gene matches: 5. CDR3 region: CASSPGGSYQETQYF. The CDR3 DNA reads TGTGCCAGCAGCCCGGGGGGTTCCTACCAAGAGACCCAGTACTTC.

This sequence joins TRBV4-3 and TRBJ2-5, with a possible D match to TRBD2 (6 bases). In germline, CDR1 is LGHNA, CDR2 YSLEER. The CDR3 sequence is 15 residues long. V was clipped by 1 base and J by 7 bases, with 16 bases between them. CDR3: CASSQAAGTLGTQYF. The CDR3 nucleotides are TGCGCCAGCAGCCAAGCGGCGGGAACGCTGGGGACCCAGTACTTC.

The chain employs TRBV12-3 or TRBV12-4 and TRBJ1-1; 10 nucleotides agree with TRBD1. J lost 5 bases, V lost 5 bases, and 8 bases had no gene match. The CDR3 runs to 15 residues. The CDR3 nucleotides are TGTGCCAGCAGTCCGGGACAGGGGCCGGGTACTGAAGCTTTCTTT. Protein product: CASSPGQGPGTEAFF.

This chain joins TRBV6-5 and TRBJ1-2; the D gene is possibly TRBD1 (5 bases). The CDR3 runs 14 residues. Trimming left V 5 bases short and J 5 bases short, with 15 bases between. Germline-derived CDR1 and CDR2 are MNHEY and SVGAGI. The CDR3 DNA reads TGTGCCAGCAGTCCCTCGGGACTGAAATATGGCTACACCTTC. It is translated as CASSPSGLKYGYTF.

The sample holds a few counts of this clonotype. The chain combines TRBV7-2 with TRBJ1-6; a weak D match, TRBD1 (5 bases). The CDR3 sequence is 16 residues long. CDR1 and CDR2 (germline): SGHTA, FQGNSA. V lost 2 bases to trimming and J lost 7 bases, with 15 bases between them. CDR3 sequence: CASSLRSPGLNSPLHF. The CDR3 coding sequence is TGTGCCAGCAGCTTAAGGTCTCCAGGGCTCAATTCACCCCTCCACTTT.

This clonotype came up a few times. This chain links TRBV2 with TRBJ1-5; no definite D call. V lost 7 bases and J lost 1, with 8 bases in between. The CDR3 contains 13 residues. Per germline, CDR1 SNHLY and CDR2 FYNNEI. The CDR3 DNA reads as TGTGCCAGCATGTCAATGAGCAATCAGCCCCAGCATTTT. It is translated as CASMSMSNQPQHF.